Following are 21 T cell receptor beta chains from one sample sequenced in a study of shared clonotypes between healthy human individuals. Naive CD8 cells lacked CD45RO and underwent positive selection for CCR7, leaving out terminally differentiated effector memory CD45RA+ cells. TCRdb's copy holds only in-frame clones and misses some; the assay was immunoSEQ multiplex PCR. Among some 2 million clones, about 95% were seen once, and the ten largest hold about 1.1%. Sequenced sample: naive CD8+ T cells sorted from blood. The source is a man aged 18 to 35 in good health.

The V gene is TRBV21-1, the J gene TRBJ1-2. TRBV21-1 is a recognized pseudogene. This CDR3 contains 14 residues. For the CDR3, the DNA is TGTGCCAGCAGCAAACAGACAGGGAGGGATGGCTACACCTTC. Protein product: CASSKQTGRDGYTF.

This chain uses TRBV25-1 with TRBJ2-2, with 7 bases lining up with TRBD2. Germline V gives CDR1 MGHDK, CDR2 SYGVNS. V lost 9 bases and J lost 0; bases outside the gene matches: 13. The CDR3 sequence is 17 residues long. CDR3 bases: TGTGCCAGTGTTCTCCGGCGGGAGCGATCGAACACCGGGGAGCTGTTTTTT. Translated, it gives CASVLRRERSNTGELFF.

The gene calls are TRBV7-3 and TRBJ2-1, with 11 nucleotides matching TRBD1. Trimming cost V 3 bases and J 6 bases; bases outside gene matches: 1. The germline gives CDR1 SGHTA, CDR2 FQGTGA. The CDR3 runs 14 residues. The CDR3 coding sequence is TGTGCCAGCAGCTTGGGGACAGGGGGCAATGAGCAGTTCTTC. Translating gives CASSLGTGGNEQFF.

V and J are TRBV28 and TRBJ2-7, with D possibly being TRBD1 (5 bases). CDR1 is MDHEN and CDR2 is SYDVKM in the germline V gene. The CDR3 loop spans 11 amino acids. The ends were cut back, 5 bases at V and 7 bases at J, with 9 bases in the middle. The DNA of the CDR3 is TGTGCCAGCAGTCCTCGGACAGAGCAGTACTTC. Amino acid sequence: CASSPRTEQYF.

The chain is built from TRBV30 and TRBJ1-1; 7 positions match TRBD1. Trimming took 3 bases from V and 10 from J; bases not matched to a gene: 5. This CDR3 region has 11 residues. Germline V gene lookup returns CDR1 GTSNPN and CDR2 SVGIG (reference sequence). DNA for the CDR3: TGTGCCTGGAGCCCAACAGGGGTAGCTTTCTTT. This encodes CAWSPTGVAFF.

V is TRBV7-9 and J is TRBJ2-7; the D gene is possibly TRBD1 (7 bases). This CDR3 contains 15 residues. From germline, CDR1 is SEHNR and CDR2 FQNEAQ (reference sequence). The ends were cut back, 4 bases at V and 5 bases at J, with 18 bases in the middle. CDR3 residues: CASSSDREEVDEQYF. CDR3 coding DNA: TGTGCCAGCAGCTCCGACAGGGAGGAAGTAGACGAGCAGTACTTC.

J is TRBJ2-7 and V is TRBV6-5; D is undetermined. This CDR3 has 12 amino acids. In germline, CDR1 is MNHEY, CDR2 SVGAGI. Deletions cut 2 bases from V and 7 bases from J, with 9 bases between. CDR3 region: CASSYVGEEQYF. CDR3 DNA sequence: TGTGCCAGCAGTTACGTTGGGGAAGAGCAGTACTTC.

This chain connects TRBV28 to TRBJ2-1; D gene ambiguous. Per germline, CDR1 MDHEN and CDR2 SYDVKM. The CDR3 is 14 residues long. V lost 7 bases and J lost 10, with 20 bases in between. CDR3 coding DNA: TGTGCCAGCATCTTAATTGACGGGCTAGGGGAGCAGTTCTTC. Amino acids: CASILIDGLGEQFF.

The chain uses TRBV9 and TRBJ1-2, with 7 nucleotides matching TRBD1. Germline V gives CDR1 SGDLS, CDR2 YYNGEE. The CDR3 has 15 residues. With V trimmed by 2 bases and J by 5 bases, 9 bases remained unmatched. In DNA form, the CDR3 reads TGTGCCAGCAGCGTCGCCATCGGGACAGCTTATGGCTACACCTTC. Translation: CASSVAIGTAYGYTF.

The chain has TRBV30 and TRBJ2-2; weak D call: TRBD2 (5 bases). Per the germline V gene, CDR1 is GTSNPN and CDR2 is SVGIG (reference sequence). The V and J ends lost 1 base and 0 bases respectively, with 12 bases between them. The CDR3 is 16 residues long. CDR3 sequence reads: CAWSEPGKPNTGELFF. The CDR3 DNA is TGTGCCTGGAGTGAACCCGGGAAGCCGAACACCGGGGAGCTGTTTTTT.

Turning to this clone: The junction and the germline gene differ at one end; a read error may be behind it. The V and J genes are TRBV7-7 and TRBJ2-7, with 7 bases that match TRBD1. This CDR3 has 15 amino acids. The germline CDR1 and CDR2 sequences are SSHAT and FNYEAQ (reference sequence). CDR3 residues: CASSLGGDRSYEQYF. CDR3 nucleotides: TGTGCTAGCAGCTTAGGGGGCGACAGATCCTACGAGCAGTACTTC.

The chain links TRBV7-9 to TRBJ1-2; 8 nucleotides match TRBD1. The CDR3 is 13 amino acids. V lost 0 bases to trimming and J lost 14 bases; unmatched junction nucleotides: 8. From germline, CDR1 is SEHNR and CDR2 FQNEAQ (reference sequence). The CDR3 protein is CASSLAETGENTF. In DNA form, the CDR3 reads TGTGCCAGCAGCTTAGCAGAGACAGGGGAAAATACCTTC.

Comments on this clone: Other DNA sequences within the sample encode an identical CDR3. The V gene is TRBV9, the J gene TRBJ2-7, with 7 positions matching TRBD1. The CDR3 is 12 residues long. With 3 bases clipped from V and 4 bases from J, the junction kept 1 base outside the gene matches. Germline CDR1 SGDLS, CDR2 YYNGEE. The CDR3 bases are TGTGCCAGCAGCGGACAGGGATACGAGCAGTACTTC. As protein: CASSGQGYEQYF.

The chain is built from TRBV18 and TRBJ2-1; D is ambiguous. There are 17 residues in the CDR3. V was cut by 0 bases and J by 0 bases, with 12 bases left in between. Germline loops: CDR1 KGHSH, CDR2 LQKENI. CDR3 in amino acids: CASSPPLSDDSYNEQFF. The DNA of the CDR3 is TGTGCCAGCTCACCACCCCTTAGTGACGACTCCTACAATGAGCAGTTCTTC.

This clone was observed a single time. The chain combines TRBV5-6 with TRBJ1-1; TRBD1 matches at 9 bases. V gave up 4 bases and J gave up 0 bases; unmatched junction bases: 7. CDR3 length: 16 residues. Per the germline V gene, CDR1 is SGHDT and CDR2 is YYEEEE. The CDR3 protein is CASSIGTGLLNTEAFF. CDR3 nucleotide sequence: TGTGCCAGCAGCATCGGGACAGGGTTGTTGAACACTGAAGCTTTCTTT.

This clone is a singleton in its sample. The CDR3 DNA follows: TGTGCCAGCAGTGGGGACAGGGTCCGTCCTAGCACAGATACGCAGTATTTT. It encodes CASSGDRVRPSTDTQYF. The chain has TRBV25-1 and TRBJ2-3; TRBD1 matches at 9 bases. Trimming removed 4 bases from V and 0 bases from J; junction bases left unmatched: 8. This CDR3 has 17 amino acids. Looked up from germline, CDR1 is MGHDK and CDR2 is SYGVNS.

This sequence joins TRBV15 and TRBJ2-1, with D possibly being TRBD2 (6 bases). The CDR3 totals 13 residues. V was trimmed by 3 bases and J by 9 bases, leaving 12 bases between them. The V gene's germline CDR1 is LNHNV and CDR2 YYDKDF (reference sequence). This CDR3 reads CATSSGGASEQFF. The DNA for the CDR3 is TGTGCCACCAGCAGTGGAGGGGCTAGTGAGCAGTTCTTC.

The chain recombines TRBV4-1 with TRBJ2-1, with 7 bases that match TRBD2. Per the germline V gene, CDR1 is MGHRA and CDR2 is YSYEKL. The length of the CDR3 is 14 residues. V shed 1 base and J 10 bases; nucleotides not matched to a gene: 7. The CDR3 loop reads CASSQGAGAPEQFF. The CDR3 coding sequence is TGCGCCAGCAGCCAAGGGGCGGGAGCGCCCGAGCAGTTCTTC.

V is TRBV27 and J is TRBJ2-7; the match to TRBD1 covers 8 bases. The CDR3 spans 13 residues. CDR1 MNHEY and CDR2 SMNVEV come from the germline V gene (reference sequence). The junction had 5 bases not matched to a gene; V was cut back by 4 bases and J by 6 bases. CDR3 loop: CASSYGQGTEQYF. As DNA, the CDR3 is TGTGCCAGCAGTTACGGACAGGGTACCGAGCAGTACTTC.

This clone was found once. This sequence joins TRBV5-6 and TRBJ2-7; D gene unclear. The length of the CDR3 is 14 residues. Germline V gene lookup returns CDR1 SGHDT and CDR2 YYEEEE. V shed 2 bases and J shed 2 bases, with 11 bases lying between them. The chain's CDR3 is CASSFLMNTYEQYF. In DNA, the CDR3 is TGTGCCAGCAGCTTTCTTATGAATACCTACGAGCAGTACTTC.

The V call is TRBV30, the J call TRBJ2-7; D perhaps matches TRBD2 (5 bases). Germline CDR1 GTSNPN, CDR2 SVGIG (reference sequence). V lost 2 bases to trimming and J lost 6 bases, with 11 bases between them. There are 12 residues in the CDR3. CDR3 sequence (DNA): TGTGCCTGGAGTTGGCTAGCTGGCGAGCAGTACTTC. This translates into CAWSWLAGEQYF.